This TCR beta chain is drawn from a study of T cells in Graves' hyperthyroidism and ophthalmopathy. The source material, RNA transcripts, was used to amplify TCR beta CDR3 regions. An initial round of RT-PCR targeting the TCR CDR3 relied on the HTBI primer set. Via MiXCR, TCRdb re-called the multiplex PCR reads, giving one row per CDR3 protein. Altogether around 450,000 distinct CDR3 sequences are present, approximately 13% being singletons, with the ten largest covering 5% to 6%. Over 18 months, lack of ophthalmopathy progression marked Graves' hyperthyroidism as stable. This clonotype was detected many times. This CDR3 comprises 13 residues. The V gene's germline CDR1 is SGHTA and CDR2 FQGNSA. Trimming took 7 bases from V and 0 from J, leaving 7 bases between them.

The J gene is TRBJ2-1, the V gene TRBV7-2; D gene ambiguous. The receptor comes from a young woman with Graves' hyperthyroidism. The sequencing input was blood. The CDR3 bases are TGTGCCAGCACCCCGTACTCCTACAATGAGCAGTTCTTC. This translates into CASTPYSYNEQFF.